A single sample gave rise to the 28 T cell receptor beta chains below, sequenced in a study of TIL therapy for anti-PD-1-resistant metastatic lung cancer. The libraries were made with immunoSEQ v3. The table came from immunoSEQ multiplex PCR; TCRdb's copy has only in-frame clones and leaves some out. The repertoire includes around 59,000 clones, around 68% of them detected once, and roughly 7.2% sits in the top ten. The time point here: pre-treatment sample, taken before nivolumab and TIL therapy. The input for sequencing was blood, taken at baseline. These receptors all stem from a person aged 25 to 85 with non-small cell lung cancer.

The chain joins TRBV18 to TRBJ1-2; D gene ambiguous. The ends were cut back, 3 bases at V and 6 bases at J, with 11 bases in the middle. Germline V gives CDR1 KGHSH, CDR2 LQKENI. CDR3 size: 13 residues. In DNA, the CDR3 is TGTGCCAGCTCACCCGCGGGTGCGGATGGCTACACCTTC. Protein sequence: CASSPAGADGYTF.

The chain combines TRBV5-6 with TRBJ1-6; D might be TRBD1 (5 bases). Trimming stripped 4 bases from V and 7 bases from J, with 18 bases between. This CDR3 region has 16 residues. CDR1 is SGHDT, CDR2 YYEEEE, per germline. The CDR3 nucleotides read TGTGCCAGCAGCCGATTTTCCGGACGGACAAATTCACCCCTCCACTTT. Translated: CASSRFSGRTNSPLHF.

This chain joins TRBV6-6 and TRBJ2-3; no clear D gene. CDR3 length: 13 amino acids. The V gene lost 3 bases and the J gene lost 6 bases, with 10 bases spanning the gap. Germline-derived CDR1 and CDR2 are MNHNY and SVGAGI (reference sequence). As DNA, the CDR3 is TGTGCCAGCAGTTATTCCCCGTTTGATACGCAGTATTTT. Residues: CASSYSPFDTQYF.

The V gene is TRBV29-1, the J gene TRBJ1-5; 8 nucleotides agree with TRBD1. Germline V gene lookup returns CDR1 SQVTM and CDR2 ANQGSEA. The ends lost 5 bases at V and 6 bases at J; junction bases unmatched: 6. The CDR3 covers 13 residues. The CDR3 is CSVSRGQSQPQHF. In DNA, the CDR3 is TGCAGCGTTTCCAGGGGGCAGAGTCAGCCCCAGCATTTT.

The chain carries TRBV9 and TRBJ1-2, with TRBD1 matching over 8 bases. The CDR3 has 14 residues. CDR1 is SGDLS and CDR2 is YYNGEE in the germline V gene. J was trimmed by 6 bases and V by 4 bases; bases with no gene match: 8. The CDR3 loop reads CASSSAGQVHGYTF. CDR3 in DNA: TGTGCCAGCAGCTCTGCGGGACAGGTCCATGGCTACACCTTC.

V and J are TRBV13 and TRBJ1-3, with D unclear. Germline CDR1 reads PRHDT; CDR2 reads FYEKMQ (reference sequence). CDR3 size: 13 residues. Trimming took off 5 bases at V and 4 bases at J, with 9 bases between the two ends. CDR3 nucleotide sequence: TGTGCCAGCAGCCTCGGGTTCGGAAACACCATATATTTT. It codes for CASSLGFGNTIYF.

This clone was recorded only once. V and J are TRBV21-1 and TRBJ2-2; the listed D gene, TRBD2, was not tested against the DNA. TRBV21-1 is marked as a pseudogene. CDR3 size: 16 residues. The CDR3 region is CASSITSGENTGELFF. DNA of the CDR3: TGTGCCAGCAGCATCACTAGCGGGGAGAACACCGGGGAGCTGTTTTTT.

The chain uses TRBV2 and TRBJ1-2; TRBD1 matches at 9 bases. V lost 6 bases to trimming and J lost 5 bases; unmatched junction nucleotides: 7. Germline CDR1 is SNHLY and CDR2 is FYNNEI. This CDR3 comprises 14 residues. The CDR3 DNA reads TGTGCCAGCAGCGCAACGGGACAGGGTTATGGCTACACCTTC. Translating gives CASSATGQGYGYTF.

V usage is TRBV5-1 and J usage is TRBJ2-1; D tentatively fits TRBD1 or TRBD2 (5 bases each). This CDR3 region has 16 residues. The V gene lost 0 bases and the J gene lost 2 bases, with 12 bases spanning the gap. CDR1 is SGHRS and CDR2 is YFSETQ in the germline V gene. The CDR3 DNA sequence: TGCGCCAGCAGCTTGGGGTTGTCGGGACCCTACAATGAGCAGTTCTTC. Protein sequence: CASSLGLSGPYNEQFF.

The V call is TRBV5-1, the J call TRBJ1-4, with a weak D call TRBD1 (5 bases). Germline V CDR1 and CDR2: SGHRS, YFSETQ. With 7 bases removed from V and 3 bases from J, the gap between germline ends came to 13 bases. This CDR3 region has 14 residues. As DNA, the CDR3 is TGCGCCAGCCGACTGCAGGGTTCTAATGAAAAACTGTTTTTT. Translated: CASRLQGSNEKLFF.

As DNA, the CDR3 is TGTGCCTGGAGTCCTTGGGACAGGGATAATTCACCCCTCCACTTT. This codes for CAWSPWDRDNSPLHF. The chain is built from TRBV30 and TRBJ1-6, with 9 bases that match TRBD1. The V segment lost 2 bases and the J segment 5 bases; nucleotides outside the gene matches: 4. CDR1 and CDR2 from the germline V gene are GTSNPN and SVGIG (reference sequence). This CDR3 is built from 15 residues.

The rearrangement uses TRBV4-2 and TRBJ1-4; unclear D gene. The germline gives CDR1 LGHNA, CDR2 YNFKEQ. The length of the CDR3 is 16 residues. V was pared by 0 bases and J by 4 bases, with 12 bases between. As DNA, the CDR3 is TGTGCCAGCAGCCAAGATCTGGCAAAGGGTAATGAAAAACTGTTTTTT. This sequence encodes CASSQDLAKGNEKLFF.

V gene TRBV5-1 combines with J gene TRBJ1-2; perhaps TRBD1 as D (6 bases). The V gene's germline CDR1 is SGHRS and CDR2 YFSETQ. CDR3 length: 14 residues. Between the trimmed V and J ends, which lost 7 bases and 8 bases, there was a span of 21 bases. The CDR3 loop reads CASSTQGGQEGYTF. The DNA of the CDR3 is TGCGCCAGCTCGACGCAAGGGGGGCAGGAGGGCTACACCTTC.

The CDR3 sequence is CASSESGDNYEQYF. The CDR3 nucleotides are TGTGCCAGCAGTGAATCAGGAGATAACTACGAGCAGTACTTC. The gene calls are TRBV2 and TRBJ2-7; D unclear. CDR3 length: 14 amino acids. Per germline, CDR1 SNHLY and CDR2 FYNNEI. The V end was cut by 2 bases, the J end by 3 bases, with 11 bases between. Full variable domain (rest looked up from reference TRBV2 and TRBJ2-7): EPEVTQTPSHQVTQMGQEVILRCVPISNHLYFYWYRQILGQKVEFLVSFYNNEISEKSEIFDDQFSVERPDGSNFTLKIRSTKLEDSAMYFCASSESGDNYEQYFGPGTRLTVT.

The chain recombines TRBV11-2 with TRBJ2-7, with TRBD2 identical over 11 bases. Trimming removed 1 base from V and 7 bases from J; junction bases left unmatched: 9. This CDR3 is 16 amino acids long. Germline V CDR1 and CDR2: SGHAT, FQNNGV. CDR3 amino acids: CASSLGAVSGGAEQYF. CDR3 nucleotides: TGTGCCAGCAGCTTAGGGGCGGTTAGCGGGGGGGCTGAGCAGTACTTC.

CDR3 DNA: TGTGCCAGCAGCTTACAACGACAGTCCTACGAGCAGTACTTC. As protein: CASSLQRQSYEQYF. This sequence joins TRBV11-1 and TRBJ2-7; D perhaps matches TRBD1 (5 bases). This CDR3 is 14 amino acids long. Germline V gives CDR1 SGHAT, CDR2 FQDESV (reference sequence). The V gene lost 2 bases and the J gene lost 1 base, with 9 bases spanning the gap.

The rearrangement joins TRBV6-5 to TRBJ2-7; 11 bases are a match to TRBD1. This CDR3 contains 16 residues. After removal of 2 bases from V and 7 bases from J, the junction contained 10 bases not matched to a gene. Germline V gene data show CDR1 as MNHEY and CDR2 as SVGAGI. The CDR3 nucleotides read TGTGCCAGCAGTTACCTCCGGGACAGGGGGTTCGAGGAGCAGTACTTC. It encodes CASSYLRDRGFEEQYF.

The CDR3 DNA reads TGTGCCAGCAGCGCTCCGGGACAGATAGTAGCTTTCTTT. Translated: CASSAPGQIVAFF. The chain is built from TRBV9 and TRBJ1-1, with 7 bases fitting TRBD1. The CDR3 has 13 amino acids. Trimming cost V 3 bases and J 10 bases; bases outside gene matches: 9. Germline CDR1 is SGDLS and CDR2 is YYNGEE.

The rearrangement uses TRBV28 and TRBJ1-3; possible D gene TRBD1, 5 bases. Germline V gives CDR1 MDHEN, CDR2 SYDVKM. The CDR3 spans 14 residues. V gave up 6 bases and J gave up 4 bases, with 13 bases separating them. Here the CDR3 DNA reads TGTGCCAGCAGACCTGGGGGGACCGGAAACACCATATATTTT. Protein product: CASRPGGTGNTIYF.

The rearrangement uses TRBV5-1 and TRBJ2-2, with unresolved D. CDR3 length: 16 residues. Trimming pared 4 bases from V and 4 bases from J, leaving 17 bases between. Germline CDR1 reads SGHRS; CDR2 reads YFSETQ. The DNA for the CDR3 is TGCGCCAGCAGCCCTGGCGGTGCAGAATCCACCGGGGAGCTGTTTTTT. It is translated as CASSPGGAESTGELFF.

This chain uses TRBV29-1 with TRBJ2-7; no clear D gene. V lost 6 bases to trimming and J lost 2 bases, with 11 bases between them. The CDR3 is 12 residues long. CDR1 is SQVTM, CDR2 ANQGSEA, per germline. The CDR3 nucleotides read TGCAGCGTATCTACCCTAGCCTACGAGCAGTACTTC. This gives the protein CSVSTLAYEQYF.

The V and J genes are TRBV7-3 and TRBJ2-3, with TRBD2 matching 7 bases. V lost 2 bases to trimming and J lost 4 bases; unmatched junction nucleotides: 6. Germline V gives CDR1 SGHTA, CDR2 FQGTGA. The CDR3 is 15 amino acids. As DNA, the CDR3 is TGTGCCAGCAGCTTACGAGGCGGGAGCTCAGATACGCAGTATTTT. Its translation: CASSLRGGSSDTQYF.

In this sample, this clone turned up a few times. This rearrangement joins TRBV2 to TRBJ1-5; TRBD1 matches at 8 bases. V lost 1 base and J lost 6; bases outside the gene matches: 2. This CDR3 is 14 amino acids long. CDR1 is SNHLY and CDR2 is FYNNEI in the germline V gene. CDR3 region: CASSEVTGGQPQHF. The CDR3 DNA follows: TGTGCCAGCAGTGAAGTCACAGGGGGTCAGCCCCAGCATTTT.

The J gene is TRBJ1-5, the V gene TRBV7-9; D is possibly TRBD1 (6 bases). V was trimmed by 2 bases and J by 5 bases, leaving 10 bases between them. The germline gives CDR1 SEHNR, CDR2 FQNEAQ (reference sequence). CDR3 length equals 14 residues. In nucleotides, the CDR3 is TGTGCCAGCAGCTTACAGGGGAGGGATCAGCCCCAGCATTTT. It yields the protein CASSLQGRDQPQHF.

The V call is TRBV7-2, the J call TRBJ2-1; a possible D gene is TRBD2 (6 bases). Germline values: CDR1 SGHTA, CDR2 FQGNSA. This CDR3 comprises 15 residues. V was shortened by 5 bases and J by 0 bases, with 11 bases between the two germline ends. For the CDR3, the DNA is TGTGCCAGCAGCCTGCGGGGAAGCTCCTACAATGAGCAGTTCTTC. This sequence encodes CASSLRGSSYNEQFF.

The chain combines TRBV5-1 with TRBJ2-1; D possibly uses TRBD1 or TRBD2 (6 bases each). CDR3 size: 16 residues. Per germline, CDR1 SGHRS and CDR2 YFSETQ. The V and J ends lost 4 bases and 8 bases respectively, with 22 bases between them. DNA for the CDR3: TGCGCCAGCAGCCCGGAGGGGGGCTACCTCAAGGATGAGCAGTTCTTC. It codes for CASSPEGGYLKDEQFF.

The V gene is TRBV5-1, the J gene TRBJ2-5; 8 nucleotides agree with TRBD1. V gave up 2 bases and J gave up 0 bases; unmatched junction bases: 9. In germline, CDR1 is SGHRS, CDR2 YFSETQ. There are 17 residues in the CDR3. The CDR3 sequence: CASSLGRTGTYQETQYF. CDR3 DNA sequence: TGCGCCAGCAGCTTAGGACGGACAGGGACTTACCAAGAGACCCAGTACTTC.

This clone was detected a few times. The genes are TRBV5-3 and TRBJ1-1; D might be TRBD1 (5 bases). TRBV5-3 is identified as an open reading frame with a role that is uncertain. The length of the CDR3 is 16 residues. The ends were cut back, 0 bases at V and 4 bases at J, with 16 bases in the middle. CDR3 bases: TGTGCCAGAAGCTTGGACCTGGGGCGCGGGGGCACTGAAGCTTTCTTT. Translation: CARSLDLGRGGTEAFF.